This T cell receptor (beta chain) was identified in a study of T cells in Graves' hyperthyroidism and ophthalmopathy. Study results and limitations: The model forecast ophthalmopathy, anticipating it by a median roughly 6.5 months before onset. Blood also carried most thyroid clonotypes expanded above 0.001.

This clonotype was counted between two and nine times. The antigen remains undetermined. Clinical symptoms, serum thyroxine, TRAb, thyroid ultrasound and orbital computed tomography informed diagnoses. Extraction of PBMCs used 10 ml of fresh peripheral blood. The ends were cut back, 1 base at V and 0 bases at J, with 16 bases in the middle. The CDR3 contains 18 residues. Germline V gives CDR1 MDHEN, CDR2 SYDVKM. Researchers amplified the TCR beta CDR3 regions from RNA transcripts. The TCR CDR3 first-round RT-PCR relied on the HTBI primer set. TCRdb independently ran MiXCR on the multiplex PCR reads; one entry per CDR3 protein. The sample lists about 380,000 distinct CDR3 sequences, around a sixth occurring once.

The sequencing input was blood. V and J are TRBV28 and TRBJ1-5; D is possibly TRBD1 (5 bases). The TCR originated in a man aged 18-30 years with Graves' ophthalmopathy. CDR3 in DNA: TGTGCCAGCAGTTTATACCCATGGGACGGGAATAGCAATCAGCCCCAGCATTTT. Translation gives CASSLYPWDGNSNQPQHF.